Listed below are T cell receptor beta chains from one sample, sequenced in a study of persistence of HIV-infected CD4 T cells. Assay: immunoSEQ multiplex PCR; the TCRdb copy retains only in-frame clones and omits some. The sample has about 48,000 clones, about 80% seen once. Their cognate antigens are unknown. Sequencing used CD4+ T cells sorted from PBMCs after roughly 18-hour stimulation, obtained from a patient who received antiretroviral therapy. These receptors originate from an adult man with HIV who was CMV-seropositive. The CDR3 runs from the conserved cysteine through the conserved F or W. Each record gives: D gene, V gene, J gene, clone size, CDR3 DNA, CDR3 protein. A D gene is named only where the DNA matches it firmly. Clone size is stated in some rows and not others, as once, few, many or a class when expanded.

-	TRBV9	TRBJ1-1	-	TGTGCCAGCAGCGTAGACGGCAGGGGCGGTGCTGAAGCTTTCTTT	CASSVDGRGGAEAFF
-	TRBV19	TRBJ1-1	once	TGTGCCAGTAGTATGCGGGGGGCTCTGCTCTCTGCGAACACTGAAGCTTTCTTT	CASSMRGALLSANTEAFF
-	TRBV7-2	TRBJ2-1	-	TGTGCCAGCAGCTTACTGCCCGGCCGTGAGCAGTTCTTC	CASSLLPGREQFF
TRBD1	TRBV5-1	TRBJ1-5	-	TGCGCCAGCAGCCTAGGGACAGGGGACAATCAGCCCCAGCATTTT	CASSLGTGDNQPQHF
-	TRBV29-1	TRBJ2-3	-	TGCAGCGTGATACAGGGCACAGATACGCAGTATTTT	CSVIQGTDTQYF
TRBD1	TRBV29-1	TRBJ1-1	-	TGCAGCGCTCAACCGGGACAGGGGATCACTGAAGCTTTCTTT	CSAQPGQGITEAFF
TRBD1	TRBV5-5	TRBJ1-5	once	TGTGCCAGCAGCCCGGGGACAGGGGAGAATCAGCCCCAGCATTTT	CASSPGTGENQPQHF
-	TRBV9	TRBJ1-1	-	TGTGCCAGCAGCGTAGGTGGTAGGAACACTGAAGCTTTCTTT	CASSVGGRNTEAFF
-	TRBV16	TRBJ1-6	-	TGTGCCAGCAGACAATCCGTCGGGGGATTATGGTCACCCCTCCACTTT	CASRQSVGGLWSPLHF
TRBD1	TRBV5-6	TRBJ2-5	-	TGTGCCAGCAGCTGGCAGGGGGTTAGGGAGACCCAGTACTTC	CASSWQGVRETQYF
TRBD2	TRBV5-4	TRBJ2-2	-	TGTGCCAGCAGCACGGGGGGGCCGAACACCGGGGAGCTGTTTTTT	CASSTGGPNTGELFF
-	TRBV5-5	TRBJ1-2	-	TGTGCCAGCAGCGGCGGGACACTGAGGGGCTACACCTTC	CASSGGTLRGYTF
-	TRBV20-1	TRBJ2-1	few	TGCAGTGCAAGTGGCGTAGCAGTCAATGAGCAGTTCTTC	CSASGVAVNEQFF
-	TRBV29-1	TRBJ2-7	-	TGCAGCGTTGAATCTATACAGGGCTACGAGCAGTACTTC	CSVESIQGYEQYF
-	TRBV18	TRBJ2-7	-	TGTGCCAGCTCCCGGGACCGTACCTACGAGCAGTACTTC	CASSRDRTYEQYF
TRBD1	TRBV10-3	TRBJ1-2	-	TGTGCCATGTGGACAGGGGAACTTGCAAGGTCGTTCTATGGCTACACCTTC	CAMWTGELARSFYGYTF
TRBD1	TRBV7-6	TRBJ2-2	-	TGTGCCAGCAGCCCTTGGACAGGGACAGGAACCGGGGAGCTGTTTTTT	CASSPWTGTGTGELFF
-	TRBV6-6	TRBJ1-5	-	TGTGCCAGCAGAACACAGGGTAAGCCCCAGCATTTT	CASRTQGKPQHF
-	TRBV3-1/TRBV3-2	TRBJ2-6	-	TGTGCCAGCAGCCAACCTGGGGCCAACGTCCTGACTTTC	CASSQPGANVLTF
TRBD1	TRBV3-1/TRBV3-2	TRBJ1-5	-	TGTGCCAGCAGCGGGACAGGGGCTTATCAGCCCCAGCATTTT	CASSGTGAYQPQHF